The 27 T cell receptor beta chains given below trace back to one sample, sequenced in a study of Ad26.COV2.S vaccination and SARS-CoV-2 variants. The treatment here: roughly 20 received Ad26.COV2.S at low or high dose, single or two shots; several received placebo; per-sample allocation not given. The investigators took samples on day 63 after the first vaccine or placebo injection. Profiling relied on immunoSEQ multiplex PCR, and the TCRdb table lists in-frame clones only, not all of them. In the table there are about 350,000 clones, around 84% of which are singletons. This material consisted of peripheral blood, taken in a trial of Ad26.COV2.S vaccine versus placebo. The receptors come from a person between 18 and 60 years old who received the Ad26.COV2.S COVID-19 vaccine or a placebo.

The chain has TRBV2 and TRBJ2-2, with a possible D match to TRBD1 (6 bases). The germline V gene has CDR1 SNHLY and CDR2 FYNNEI. V was cut by 6 bases and J by 1 base, with 12 bases left in between. The CDR3 runs to 15 residues. The CDR3 nucleotides are TGTGCCAGCAGACCCGGGACACAGAACACCGGGGAGCTGTTTTTT. Its protein is CASRPGTQNTGELFF.

This chain connects TRBV5-1 to TRBJ2-3, with a weak D call TRBD2 (6 bases). Trimming cost V 4 bases and J 5 bases, with 14 bases left between them. The CDR3 consists of 14 residues. CDR1 is SGHRS and CDR2 is YFSETQ in the germline V gene. This chain's CDR3 is CASSRILGGDTQYF. DNA for the CDR3: TGCGCCAGCAGCCGGATTTTGGGGGGAGATACGCAGTATTTT.

The rearrangement uses TRBV5-1 and TRBJ2-5; D unresolved. V was trimmed by 0 bases and J by 5 bases, leaving 11 bases between them. Germline CDR1 SGHRS, CDR2 YFSETQ. The length of the CDR3 is 14 residues. The CDR3 region has the DNA TGCGCCAGCAGCTTGGAAGGGATAGGCGAGACCCAGTACTTC. Residues: CASSLEGIGETQYF.

This sequence joins TRBV6-5 and TRBJ2-2; 7 nucleotides match TRBD2. Per the germline V gene, CDR1 is MNHEY and CDR2 is SVGAGI. V lost 7 bases to trimming and J lost 7 bases; unmatched junction nucleotides: 6. The CDR3 sequence is 13 residues long. CDR3 bases: TGTGCCAGCATTCGGGGGGAAGGCGGGGAGCTGTTTTTT. Residues: CASIRGEGGELFF.

The chain is built from TRBV28 and TRBJ2-5; D is perhaps TRBD1 or TRBD2 (5 bases each). The V gene lost 6 bases and the J gene lost 7 bases, with 21 bases spanning the gap. In germline, CDR1 is MDHEN, CDR2 SYDVKM. The CDR3 consists of 15 residues. CDR3 coding DNA: TGTGCCAGCAGCCCTAGGGGTTTGGACTCGGGGACCCAGTACTTC. It specifies CASSPRGLDSGTQYF.

The rearrangement uses TRBV19 and TRBJ2-7, with 8 bases lining up with TRBD2. The CDR3 contains 16 residues. Germline-derived CDR1 and CDR2 are LNHDA and SQIVND (reference sequence). V shed 3 bases, J shed 6 bases, and the junction held 13 bases outside the gene matches. Here the CDR3 DNA reads TGTGCCAGTAGTATGGTAACGGGGGGGCCTATGGTCGAGCAGTACTTC. It translates to CASSMVTGGPMVEQYF. Full variable domain (outside the CDR3, taken from reference TRBV19 and TRBJ2-7): DGGITQSPKYLFRKEGQNVTLSCEQNLNHDAMYWYRQDPGQGLRLIYYSQIVNDFQKGDIAEGYSVSREKKESFPLTVTSAQKNPTAFYLCASSMVTGGPMVEQYFGPGTRLTVT.

About this clone itself: At one end, the junction sequence differs from germline, possibly due to a read error. The chain has TRBV5-4 and TRBJ1-2; TRBD1 agrees at 7 bases. The CDR3 runs 16 residues. CDR1 SGHNT and CDR2 YYREEE come from the germline V gene (reference sequence). The chain's CDR3 is CASSLGGRDSNYGYTF. Written as DNA, the CDR3 is TGTGCCAGCAGTTTGGGAGGGAGGGACAGTAACTATGGCTACACCTTC.

The rearrangement joins TRBV6-5 to TRBJ2-5; D call uncertain. CDR1 is MNHEY and CDR2 is SVGAGI in the germline V gene. The V and J ends lost 6 bases and 5 bases respectively, with 13 bases between them. The CDR3 is 13 residues long. The CDR3 DNA sequence: TGTGCCAGCAGCATGAGTGAGGTTGAGACCCAGTACTTC. Translated, it gives CASSMSEVETQYF.

The J gene is TRBJ2-1, the V gene TRBV24-1; D perhaps matches TRBD2 (5 bases). There are 13 residues in the CDR3. Per the germline V gene, CDR1 is KGHDR and CDR2 is SFDVKD. Trimming shortened V by 5 bases and J by 8 bases, and 12 bases separated the two germline ends. The CDR3 DNA follows: TGTGCCACCAGTGCCCCATCTAGCCATGAGCAGTTCTTC. Translating it yields CATSAPSSHEQFF.

The V gene is TRBV29-1, the J gene TRBJ1-1, with TRBD1 identical over 9 bases. With 5 bases clipped from V and 7 bases from J, the junction kept 14 bases outside the gene matches. CDR3 size: 15 residues. Germline loops: CDR1 SQVTM, CDR2 ANQGSEA. The CDR3 region is CSVPGTGFSVSEAFF. CDR3 in DNA: TGCAGCGTTCCCGGGACAGGGTTTTCAGTCAGTGAAGCTTTCTTT.

The chain carries TRBV19 and TRBJ1-2, with 8 bases matching TRBD1. Looked up from germline, CDR1 is LNHDA and CDR2 is SQIVND (reference sequence). Germline trimming cut 7 bases from V and 5 bases from J; bases unmatched to any gene: 21. The CDR3 length is 18 residues. CDR3 residues: CASTPINMVQGVSYGYTF. For the CDR3, the DNA is TGTGCCAGTACCCCGATAAACATGGTACAGGGGGTCTCTTATGGCTACACCTTC.

V usage is TRBV6-5 and J usage is TRBJ1-5; D is perhaps TRBD1 (6 bases). This CDR3 comprises 14 residues. Germline V gives CDR1 MNHEY, CDR2 SVGAGI. V dropped 6 bases and J dropped 1 base, with 10 bases sitting between them. The CDR3 sequence: CASRHRVSNQPQHF. CDR3 sequence (DNA): TGTGCCAGCAGACACAGGGTCAGCAATCAGCCCCAGCATTTT.

The V gene is TRBV11-2, the J gene TRBJ2-1, with D possibly TRBD2 on 6 matching bases. Germline V lookup: CDR1 SGHAT, CDR2 FQNNGV. V was trimmed by 5 bases and J by 0 bases, leaving 14 bases between them. The CDR3 contains 16 residues. The CDR3 sequence: CASSPWVADSYNEQFF. The CDR3 DNA reads as TGTGCCAGCAGCCCCTGGGTAGCGGACTCCTACAATGAGCAGTTCTTC.

The chain recombines TRBV5-4 with TRBJ2-2; D call uncertain. Trimming removed 4 bases at V and 5 bases at J, with 15 bases between. CDR3 length: 15 residues. CDR1 is SGHNT and CDR2 is YYREEE in the germline V gene (reference sequence). CDR3 coding DNA: TGTGCCAGCAGCACACCCGGGCCGAGGACCGGGGAGCTGTTTTTT. This sequence encodes CASSTPGPRTGELFF.

The chain employs TRBV11-2 and TRBJ2-5; TRBD1 aligns across 10 bases. The germline V gene has CDR1 SGHAT and CDR2 FQNNGV. Trimming cost V 6 bases and J 5 bases; bases outside gene matches: 9. CDR3 length: 15 residues. This chain's CDR3 is CASSRGTGEGETQYF. CDR3 nucleotide sequence: TGTGCCAGCAGTCGCGGGACAGGGGAGGGGGAGACCCAGTACTTC.

This chain uses TRBV18 with TRBJ2-2, with TRBD1 as a possible D gene (5 bases). CDR3 length: 15 residues. V lost 3 bases, J lost 4 bases, and 12 bases lay in between. Per germline, CDR1 KGHSH and CDR2 LQKENI. DNA for the CDR3: TGTGCCAGCTCACCCCTTAGGGGTCGCACCGGGGAGCTGTTTTTT. Residues: CASSPLRGRTGELFF.

The chain couples TRBV30 to TRBJ2-5; 9 bases fit TRBD2. The CDR3 totals 13 residues. Germline V gene lookup returns CDR1 GTSNPN and CDR2 SVGIG (reference sequence). CDR3 DNA sequence: TGTGCTGCCGCTGTTAGCGGGGGTGAGACCCAGTACTTC. Protein product: CAAAVSGGETQYF. Supplemented by reference TRBV30 and TRBJ2-5, the full variable domain reads SQTIHQWPATLVQPVGSPLSLECTVEGTSNPNLYWYRQAAGRGLQLLFYSVGIGQISSEVPQNLSASRPQDRQFILSSKKLLLSDSGFYLCAAAVSGGETQYFGPGTRLLVL.

This clone was seen more than once but under ten times. The chain combines TRBV7-9 with TRBJ1-4; D might be TRBD1 (5 bases). In germline, CDR1 is SEHNR, CDR2 FQNEAQ (reference sequence). The ends were cut back, 0 bases at V and 5 bases at J, with 10 bases in the middle. The CDR3 extends over 15 amino acids. The CDR3: CASSLAQGGNEKLFF. The CDR3 nucleotides are TGTGCCAGCAGCTTAGCGCAGGGAGGGAATGAAAAACTGTTTTTT.

The J gene is TRBJ2-7, the V gene TRBV6-6, with 10 bases identical to TRBD2. The CDR3 runs 15 residues. The junction had 3 bases not matched to a gene; V was cut back by 0 bases and J by 4 bases. The germline V gene has CDR1 MNHNY and CDR2 SVGAGI (reference sequence). The CDR3 DNA sequence: TGTGCCAGCAGTTACTCAAAGACTAGCGGGTACGAGCAGTACTTC. Its translation: CASSYSKTSGYEQYF.

This rearrangement joins TRBV5-6 to TRBJ2-7; possibly TRBD1 for D (6 bases). This CDR3 is 16 amino acids long. Germline-derived CDR1 and CDR2 are SGHDT and YYEEEE. Trimming removed 4 bases from V and 1 base from J, with 18 bases in between. The CDR3 coding sequence is TGTGCCAGCAGCAGCGTGGTCAGGGGCTCATCCTACGAGCAGTACTTC. Protein: CASSSVVRGSSYEQYF.

V usage is TRBV20-1 and J usage is TRBJ2-7; D gene unclear. The V and J ends lost 3 bases and 6 bases respectively, with 15 bases between them. CDR3 length: 13 residues. Germline loops: CDR1 DFQATT, CDR2 SNEGSKA (reference sequence). The CDR3 sequence is CSASDRTRPEQYF. In DNA, the CDR3 is TGCAGTGCTAGTGATCGAACACGTCCCGAGCAGTACTTC.

This clone has more than one count but fewer than ten. The J gene is TRBJ2-7, the V gene TRBV7-2; D may be TRBD2 (5 bases). Germline V gene lookup returns CDR1 SGHTA and CDR2 FQGNSA. Trimming shortened V by 1 base and J by 0 bases, and 13 bases separated the two germline ends. The CDR3 is made up of 16 amino acids. Here the CDR3 reads CASSLGSRSGSYEQYF. The DNA of the CDR3 is TGTGCCAGCAGCTTAGGATCGAGGAGCGGCTCCTACGAGCAGTACTTC.

The chain has TRBV4-1 and TRBJ2-7; 8 nucleotides line up with TRBD1. CDR3 length: 16 amino acids. The V gene's germline CDR1 is MGHRA and CDR2 YSYEKL. After removal of 1 base from V and 3 bases from J, the junction contained 8 bases not matched to a gene. For the CDR3, the DNA is TGCGCCAGCAGCCAAGCGGACAGGGCTGAAAGCTACGAGCAGTACTTC. It encodes CASSQADRAESYEQYF.

Here the CDR3 reads CASTGPGQGGAGELFF. In nucleotides, the CDR3 is TGTGCCAGCACCGGACCGGGACAGGGGGGAGCCGGGGAGCTGTTTTTT. This sequence joins TRBV27 and TRBJ2-2, with 11 bases aligning to TRBD1. The V gene's germline CDR1 is MNHEY and CDR2 SMNVEV (reference sequence). Germline trimming cut 7 bases from V and 6 bases from J; bases unmatched to any gene: 10. The CDR3 spans 16 residues.

This sequence joins TRBV27 and TRBJ2-7, with 9 positions matching TRBD1. V shed 2 bases, J shed 1 base, and the junction held 6 bases outside the gene matches. CDR3 length equals 16 residues. CDR1 MNHEY and CDR2 SMNVEV come from the germline V gene (reference sequence). CDR3 sequence reads: CASSLGPGQGSYEQYF. DNA for the CDR3: TGTGCCAGCAGTTTAGGACCGGGACAGGGATCCTACGAGCAGTACTTC.

The chain has TRBV29-1 and TRBJ1-2, with 10 bases that match TRBD1. CDR1 is SQVTM and CDR2 is ANQGSEA in the germline V gene. The CDR3 totals 12 residues. Germline trimming cut 7 bases from V and 14 bases from J; bases unmatched to any gene: 13. The CDR3: CSERTDRGILTF. Here the CDR3 DNA reads TGCAGCGAAAGAACGGACAGGGGGATCCTGACCTTC.

The V and J genes are TRBV7-2 and TRBJ2-7; 9 bases are shared with TRBD2. The germline CDR1 and CDR2 sequences are SGHTA and FQGNSA. The CDR3 sequence is 17 residues long. The V and J ends lost 5 bases and 0 bases, in that order; junction bases with no gene match: 11. For the CDR3, the DNA is TGTGCCAGCAGCCCCCACGGTAGCGGGAGTTTCTCCTACGAGCAGTACTTC. Protein: CASSPHGSGSFSYEQYF.